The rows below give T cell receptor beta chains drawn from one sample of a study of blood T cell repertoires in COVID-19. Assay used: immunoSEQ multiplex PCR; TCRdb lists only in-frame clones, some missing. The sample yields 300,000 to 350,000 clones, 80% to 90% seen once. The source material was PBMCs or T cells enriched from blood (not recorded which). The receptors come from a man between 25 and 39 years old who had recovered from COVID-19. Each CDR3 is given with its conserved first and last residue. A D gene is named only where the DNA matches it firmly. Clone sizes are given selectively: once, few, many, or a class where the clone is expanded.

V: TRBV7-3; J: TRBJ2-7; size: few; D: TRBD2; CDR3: CASSPGLAGVDEQYF; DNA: TGTGCCAGCAGCCCCGGCCTAGCGGGGGTGGATGAGCAGTACTTC
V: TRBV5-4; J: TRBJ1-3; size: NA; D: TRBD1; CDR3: CASSSGQESSGNTIYF; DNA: TGTGCCAGCAGCTCTGGACAGGAGAGCTCTGGAAACACCATATATTTT
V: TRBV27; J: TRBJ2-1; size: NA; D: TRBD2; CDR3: CASSLSWEGPDGTFF; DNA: TGTGCCAGCAGTTTATCTTGGGAGGGGCCAGACGGTACGTTCTTC
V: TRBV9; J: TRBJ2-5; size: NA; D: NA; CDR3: CASTHGGLGQETQYF; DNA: TGTGCCAGCACCCACGGGGGGCTGGGGCAAGAGACCCAGTACTTC
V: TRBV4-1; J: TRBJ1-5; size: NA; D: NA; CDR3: CASSQEQWTGNQPQHF; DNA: TGCGCCAGCAGCCAAGAACAATGGACGGGAAATCAGCCCCAGCATTTT
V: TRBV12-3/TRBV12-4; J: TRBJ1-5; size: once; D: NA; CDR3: CASSLYLNQPQHF; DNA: TGTGCCAGCAGTTTATATCTCAATCAGCCCCAGCATTTT
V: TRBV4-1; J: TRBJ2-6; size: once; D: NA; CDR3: CASSQEEGTGANVLTF; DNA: TGCGCCAGCAGCCAAGAGGAGGGGACTGGGGCCAACGTCCTGACTTTC
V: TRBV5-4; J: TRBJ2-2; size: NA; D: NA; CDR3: CASSLVAPGELFF; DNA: TGTGCCAGCAGCTTGGTGGCTCCCGGGGAGCTGTTTTTT
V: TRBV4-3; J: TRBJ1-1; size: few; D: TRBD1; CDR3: CASSQGQGIRKAFF; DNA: TGCGCCAGCAGCCAAGGACAGGGAATCAGGAAAGCTTTCTTT
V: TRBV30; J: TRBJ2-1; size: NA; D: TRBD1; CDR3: CAWKRQGAVDEQFF; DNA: TGTGCCTGGAAACGACAGGGGGCGGTGGATGAGCAGTTCTTC
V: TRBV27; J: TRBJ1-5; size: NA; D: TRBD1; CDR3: CASRRYSGQGTSWYNQPQHF; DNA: TGTGCCAGCAGACGTTACTCCGGACAGGGGACTTCTTGGTATAATCAGCCCCAGCATTTT
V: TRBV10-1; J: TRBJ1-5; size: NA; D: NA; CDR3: CASSEAGQPQHF; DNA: TGCGCCAGCAGTGAGGCGGGTCAGCCCCAGCATTTT
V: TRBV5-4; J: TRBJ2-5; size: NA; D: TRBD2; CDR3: CASSFRLAGGVSETQYF; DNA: TGTGCCAGCAGCTTTCGACTAGCGGGGGGTGTCTCGGAGACCCAGTACTTC
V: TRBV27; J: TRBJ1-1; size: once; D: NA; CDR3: CASSSGPGLGTEAFF; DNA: TGTGCCAGCAGCTCGGGGCCGGGACTTGGCACTGAAGCTTTCTTT
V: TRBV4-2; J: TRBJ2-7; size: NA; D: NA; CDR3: CASSQPQGGDSYEQYF; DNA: TGTGCCAGCAGCCAACCTCAGGGGGGAGACTCCTACGAGCAGTACTTC
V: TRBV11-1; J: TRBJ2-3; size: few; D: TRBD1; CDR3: CASSFPRGLSTDTQYF; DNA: TGTGCCAGCAGCTTTCCCAGGGGGCTGAGCACAGATACGCAGTATTTT
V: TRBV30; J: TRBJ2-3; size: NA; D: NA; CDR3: CAWSVLGVATDTQYF; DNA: TGTGCCTGGAGTGTTTTAGGAGTCGCGACAGATACGCAGTATTTT
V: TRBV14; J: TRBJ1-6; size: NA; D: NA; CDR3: CASSQDRASNSPLHF; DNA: TGTGCCAGCAGCCAAGACAGGGCCAGTAATTCACCCCTCCACTTT
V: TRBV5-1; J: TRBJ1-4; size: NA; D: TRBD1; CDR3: CASSLQGANEKLFF; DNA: TGCGCCAGCAGCTTGCAGGGGGCAAATGAAAAACTGTTTTTT
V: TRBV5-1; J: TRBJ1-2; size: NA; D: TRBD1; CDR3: CASSLGQGIYGYTF; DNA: TGCGCCAGCAGCTTGGGACAGGGGATCTATGGCTACACCTTC
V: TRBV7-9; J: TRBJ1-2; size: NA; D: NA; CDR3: CASTQVNYGYTF; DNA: TGTGCCAGCACTCAGGTGAACTATGGCTACACCTTC
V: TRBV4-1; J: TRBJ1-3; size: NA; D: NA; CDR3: CASSQPVGGASGNTIYF; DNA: TGCGCCAGCAGCCAACCCGTCGGAGGGGCGTCTGGAAACACCATATATTTT
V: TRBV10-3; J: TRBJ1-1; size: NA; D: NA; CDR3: CAIRTGITEAFF; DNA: TGTGCCATCAGAACAGGAATCACTGAAGCTTTCTTT
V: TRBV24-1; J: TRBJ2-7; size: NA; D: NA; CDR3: CATSDPLGGHEQYF; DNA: TGTGCCACCAGTGACCCCCTCGGCGGGCACGAGCAGTACTTC
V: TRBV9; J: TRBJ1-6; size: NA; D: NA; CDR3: CASSVQGANSPLHF; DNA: TGTGCCAGCAGCGTACAGGGTGCCAATTCACCCCTCCACTTT
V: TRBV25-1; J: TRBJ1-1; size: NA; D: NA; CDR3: CASSEGLRVNTEAFF; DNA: TGTGCCAGCAGTGAAGGTCTCAGGGTAAACACTGAAGCTTTCTTT
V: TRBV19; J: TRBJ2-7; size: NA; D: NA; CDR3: CASSIAAGYEQYF; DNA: TGTGCCAGTAGTATAGCGGCAGGCTACGAGCAGTACTTC
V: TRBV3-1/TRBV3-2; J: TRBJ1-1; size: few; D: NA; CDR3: CASSQGGTGMNTEAFF; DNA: TGTGCCAGCAGCCAGGGGGGTACGGGCATGAACACTGAAGCTTTCTTT